This entry features one T cell receptor (beta chain) sequence. Its antigen is not identified. The data are from a study of cytomegalovirus exposure and HLA in healthy donors. The J segment lost 7 bases and the V segment lost 2 bases, leaving 15 bases of the junction unmatched. This CDR3 is 17 amino acids long. Germline CDR1 SGHVS, CDR2 FQNEAQ. General study results and limits: In all likelihood, a cluster of highly shared sequence variants was a sequencing artifact. Because they were indistinguishable, some V segments, including TRBV6-2 and TRBV6-3, were excluded.

13 Jbeta primers and 60 Vbeta primers were used for the PCR. Only in-frame clones appear in the TCRdb table, and some are missing; sequencing was by immunoSEQ multiplex PCR. The table shows about 190,000 clones, with 75% to 90% occurring only once. The J gene is TRBJ2-5, the V gene TRBV7-8; 8 bases agree with TRBD2. Sequenced material: PBMCs. The TCR originated in a man in his forties in good health and CMV-seropositive. CDR3 residues: CASSLRAGGVRGGTQYF. As DNA, the CDR3 is TGTGCCAGCAGCTTACGGGCTGGAGGGGTACGGGGGGGGACCCAGTACTTC.